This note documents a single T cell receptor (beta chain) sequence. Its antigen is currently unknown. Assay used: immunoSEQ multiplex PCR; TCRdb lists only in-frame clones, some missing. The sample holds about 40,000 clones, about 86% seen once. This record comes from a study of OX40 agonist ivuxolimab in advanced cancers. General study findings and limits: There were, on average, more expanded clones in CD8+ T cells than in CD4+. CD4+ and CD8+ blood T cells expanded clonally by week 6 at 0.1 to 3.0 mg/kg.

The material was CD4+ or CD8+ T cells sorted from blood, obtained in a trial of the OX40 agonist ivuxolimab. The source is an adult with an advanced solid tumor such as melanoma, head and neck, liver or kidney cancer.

CDR3 in DNA: TGTGCCAGCATGGGGCAGGACAACACTGAAGCTTTCTTT. It specifies CASMGQDNTEAFF. V gene TRBV6-6 combines with J gene TRBJ1-1, with D perhaps matching TRBD1 (5 bases). The germline V gene has CDR1 MNHNY and CDR2 SVGAGI (reference sequence). V dropped 7 bases and J dropped 2 bases, with 11 bases sitting between them. The CDR3 has 13 amino acids.